Here is one T cell receptor (beta chain) with its context. The antigen is undetermined. Trimming left V 1 base short and J 3 bases short, with 12 bases between. The CDR3 length is 15 residues. Germline V gene data show CDR1 as MGHRA and CDR2 as YSYEKL. The source of the sample is a study of T cell responses to AZD1222 COVID-19 vaccine. Study findings and constraints: Nearly half of unique spike-specific TCRs reportedly avoided B.1.351 and B.1.1.7 mutated regions. Breadth and depth of Spike-specific TCRs rose after two AZD1222 doses. Clonal diversity was possibly underestimated, and the donors were mostly white British, with more females.

Assay: immunoSEQ multiplex PCR; the TCRdb copy retains only in-frame clones and omits some. The table lists approximately 150,000 clones, 85% to 95% of them singletons. Second-dose intervals near 4 or 12 weeks were combined. The sequence came from an adult who received the AZD1222 COVID-19 vaccine. The chain joins TRBV4-1 to TRBJ1-2, with D uncertain. The source was peripheral blood, collected 28 days after the second AZD1222 dose. The CDR3 region is CASSQGPSQDYGYTF. The CDR3 DNA is TGCGCCAGCAGCCAAGGGCCCAGCCAAGACTATGGCTACACCTTC.